Below, one TCR beta chain is given with its context. V was pared by 0 bases and J by 2 bases, with 11 bases between. Germline CDR1 and CDR2: SGHNT and YYREEE (reference sequence). This CDR3 comprises 15 residues. This sample stems from a study of T cell changes during pregnancy in multiple sclerosis. The table came from immunoSEQ multiplex PCR; TCRdb's copy has only in-frame clones and leaves some out. Counted here are fewer than 60,000 clones, 92% occurring once; the ten biggest clones make up approximately 0.39%. The sequencing here drew on CD4+ T cells from peripheral blood mononuclear cells, taken after pregnancy. V and J are TRBV5-4 and TRBJ1-1; weak D call: TRBD1 (5 bases). This TCR derives from a female donor with multiple sclerosis, enrolled in a pregnancy study. This chain's CDR3 is CASSLATGLNTEAFF. CDR3 sequence (DNA): TGTGCCAGCAGCTTGGCGACGGGACTCAACACTGAAGCTTTCTTT.